The T cell receptor beta chain under discussion was sequenced for a study of blood T cell repertoires in COVID-19. Study-wide context: Donors in the United States, Italy and Spain gave samples during acute or convalescent COVID-19.

In the original analysis: Researchers report that nucleated cell counts were estimated from reference gene primer amplification. Libraries were prepared by immunoSEQ multiplex PCR; TCRdb keeps only in-frame clonotypes and omits some of them. V and J calls plus clone size are reproduced from that table; the DNA served to infer D and trimming. The profile covers over 120,000 clones, with 78% appearing a single time and just over 6% taken by the ten largest. Participant age was roughly 18 to 100 years, and participants resided in fewer than 25 US areas. Cohort allocation depended upon clinical history that participants reported. This clonotype was obtained from a woman between 45 and 60 years old who had recovered from COVID-19. The sequenced sample consisted of PBMCs or T cells enriched from blood (not recorded which).

CDR3 sequence (DNA): TGTGCCAGCAGCAAAACTTCGGAGCGAGAGACCCAGTACTTC. This codes for CASSKTSERETQYF. V and J are TRBV7-6 and TRBJ2-5; D not resolved. The CDR3 covers 14 residues. Germline values: CDR1 SGHVS, CDR2 FNYEAQ. V lost 5 bases to trimming and J lost 4 bases, with 14 bases between them.